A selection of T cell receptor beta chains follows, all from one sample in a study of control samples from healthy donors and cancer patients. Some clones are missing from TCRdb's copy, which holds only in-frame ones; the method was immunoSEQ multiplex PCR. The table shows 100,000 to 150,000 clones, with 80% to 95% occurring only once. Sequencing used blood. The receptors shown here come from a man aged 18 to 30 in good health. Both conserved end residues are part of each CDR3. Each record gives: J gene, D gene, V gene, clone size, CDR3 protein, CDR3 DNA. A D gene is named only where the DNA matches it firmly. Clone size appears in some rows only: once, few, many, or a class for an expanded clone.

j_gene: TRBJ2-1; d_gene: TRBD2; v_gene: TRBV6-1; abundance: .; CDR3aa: CASSETSGGPSSYNEQFF; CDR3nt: TGTGCCAGCAGTGAAACTAGCGGGGGCCCAAGCTCCTACAATGAGCAGTTCTTC
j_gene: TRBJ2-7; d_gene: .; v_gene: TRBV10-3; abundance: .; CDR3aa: CAISVGGDEQYF; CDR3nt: TGTGCCATCAGTGTGGGGGGCGACGAGCAGTACTTC
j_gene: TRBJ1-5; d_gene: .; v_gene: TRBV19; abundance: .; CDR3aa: CASSVRGSRQPQHF; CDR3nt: TGTGCCAGCAGCGTCAGGGGAAGCAGACAGCCCCAGCATTTT
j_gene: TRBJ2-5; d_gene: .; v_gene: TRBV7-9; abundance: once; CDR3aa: CASTAIPETQYF; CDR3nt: TGTGCCAGCACCGCGATCCCAGAGACCCAGTACTTC
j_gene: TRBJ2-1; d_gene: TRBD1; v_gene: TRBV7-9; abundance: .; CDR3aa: CASSPPLRGLNNEQFF; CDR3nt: TGTGCCAGCAGCCCTCCCCTCAGGGGGCTGAACAATGAGCAGTTCTTC
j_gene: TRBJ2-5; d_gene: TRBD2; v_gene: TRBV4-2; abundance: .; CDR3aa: CASSQDPGGPETQYF; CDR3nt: TGTGCCAGCAGCCAAGATCCGGGGGGGCCAGAGACCCAGTACTTC
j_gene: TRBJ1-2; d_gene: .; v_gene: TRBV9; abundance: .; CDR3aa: CASSAFNYGYTF; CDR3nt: TGTGCCAGCAGCGCTTTTAACTATGGCTACACCTTC
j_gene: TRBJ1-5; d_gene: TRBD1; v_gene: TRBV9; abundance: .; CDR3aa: CASSVGTGSNQPQHF; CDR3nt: TGTGCCAGCAGCGTTGGGACAGGAAGCAATCAGCCCCAGCATTTT
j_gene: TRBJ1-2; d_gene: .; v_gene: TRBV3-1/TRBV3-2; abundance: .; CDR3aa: CASSHRDRNGYTF; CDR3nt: TGTGCCAGCAGCCACAGAGACAGAAATGGCTACACCTTC
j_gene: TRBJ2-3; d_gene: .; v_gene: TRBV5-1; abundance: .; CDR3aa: CASSFGGFTDTQYF; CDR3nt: TGCGCCAGCAGCTTTGGCGGATTCACAGATACGCAGTATTTT
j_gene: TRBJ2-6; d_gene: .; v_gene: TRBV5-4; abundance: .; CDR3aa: CASSLDGSGANVLTF; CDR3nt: TGTGCCAGCAGCTTGGATGGCTCTGGGGCCAACGTCCTGACTTTC
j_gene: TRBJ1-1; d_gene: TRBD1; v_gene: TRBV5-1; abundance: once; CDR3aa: CASSWDRAMNTEAFF; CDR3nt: TGCGCCAGCAGCTGGGACAGGGCAATGAACACTGAAGCTTTCTTT
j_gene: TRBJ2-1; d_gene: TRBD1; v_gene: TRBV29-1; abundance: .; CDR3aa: CSVEKRDRGWNEQFF; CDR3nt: TGCAGCGTTGAAAAAAGGGACAGGGGGTGGAATGAGCAGTTCTTC
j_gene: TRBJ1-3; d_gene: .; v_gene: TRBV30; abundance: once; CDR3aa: CAWSGRSWQDSGNTIYF; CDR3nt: TGTGCCTGGAGTGGTAGGTCTTGGCAAGACTCTGGAAACACCATATATTTT
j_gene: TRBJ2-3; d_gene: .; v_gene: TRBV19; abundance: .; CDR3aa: CASSMKAGFFTDTQYF; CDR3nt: TGTGCCAGTAGTATGAAGGCGGGGTTTTTCACAGATACGCAGTATTTT
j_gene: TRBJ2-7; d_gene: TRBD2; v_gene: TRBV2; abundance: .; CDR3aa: CASRAGDREQYF; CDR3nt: TGTGCCAGCAGAGCGGGGGATCGGGAGCAGTACTTC
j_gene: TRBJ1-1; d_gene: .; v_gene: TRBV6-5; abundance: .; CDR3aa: CASSYSVGGARTEAFF; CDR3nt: TGTGCCAGCAGTTACTCCGTCGGGGGGGCCCGCACTGAAGCTTTCTTT
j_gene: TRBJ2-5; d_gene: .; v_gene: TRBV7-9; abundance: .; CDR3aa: CASSFYIQETQYF; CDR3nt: TGTGCCAGCAGCTTTTACATTCAAGAGACCCAGTACTTC
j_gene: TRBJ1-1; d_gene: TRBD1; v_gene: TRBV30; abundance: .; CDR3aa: CACTQGGNTEAFF; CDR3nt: TGTGCCTGTACCCAGGGGGGGAACACTGAAGCTTTCTTT
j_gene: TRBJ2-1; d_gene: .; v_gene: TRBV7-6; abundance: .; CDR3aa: CASSLTVSRNNEQFF; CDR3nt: TGTGCCAGCAGCTTAACTGTGTCCAGAAACAATGAGCAGTTCTTC
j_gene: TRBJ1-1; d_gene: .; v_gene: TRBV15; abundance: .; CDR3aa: CATRYTDTEAFF; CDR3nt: TGTGCCACCCGTTACACTGACACTGAAGCTTTCTTT
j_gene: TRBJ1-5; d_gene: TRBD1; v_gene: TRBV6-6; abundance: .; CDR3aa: CASSLTGGKQPQHF; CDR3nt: TGTGCCAGCAGTCTAACAGGGGGCAAACAGCCCCAGCATTTT